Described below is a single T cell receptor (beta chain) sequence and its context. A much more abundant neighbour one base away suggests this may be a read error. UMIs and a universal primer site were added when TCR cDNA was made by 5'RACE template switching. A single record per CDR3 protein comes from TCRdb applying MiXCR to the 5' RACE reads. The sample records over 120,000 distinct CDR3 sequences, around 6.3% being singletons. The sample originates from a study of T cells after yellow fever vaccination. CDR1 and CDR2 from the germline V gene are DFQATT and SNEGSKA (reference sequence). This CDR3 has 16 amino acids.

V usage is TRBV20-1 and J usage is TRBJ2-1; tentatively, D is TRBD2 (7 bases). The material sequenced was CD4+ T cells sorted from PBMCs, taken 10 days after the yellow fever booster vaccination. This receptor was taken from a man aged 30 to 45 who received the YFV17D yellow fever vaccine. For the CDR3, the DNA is TGCTGTGCTAGGATTGGGGGAGCGGGACACTACAATGAGCAGTTCTTC. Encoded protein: CCARIGGAGHYNEQFF.